Included here is one T cell receptor beta chain sequence, with context. This specimen comes from a study of blood T cell repertoires in COVID-19. Overall study: T cells, B-cell-depleted T cells, or PBMCs provided the cDNA or gDNA that served as material.

Enrolled during active infection, Seattle patients were then followed longitudinally. Method: immunoSEQ multiplex PCR; TCRdb's copy keeps in-frame clones and lacks some. The sample has around 250,000 clones, 90% seen once. The sequencing input was peripheral blood. The clonotype comes from a woman aged 55-70 years with COVID-19, enrolled during active disease.

CDR3 nucleotide sequence: TGTGCCAGTAGTACCTCTAACCCGGGGGAGTCCTACGAGCAGTACTTC. Translating gives CASSTSNPGESYEQYF. The chain carries TRBV19 and TRBJ2-7; a possible D gene is TRBD2 (6 bases). The CDR3 runs to 16 residues. CDR1 LNHDA and CDR2 SQIVND come from the germline V gene (reference sequence). V dropped 4 bases and J dropped 1 base, with 17 bases sitting between them.